The T cell receptor (beta chain) described here comes from a study of shared clonotypes between healthy human individuals. Whole-study results and caveats: Clonotype sharing among the donors was expected to vary with sequencing depth. A small donor pool kept down the genetic and exposure-history diversity that was represented. A reduction in generation probabilities was seen for non-shared clonotypes relative to those shared by all four donors.

Comments on this clone: Its specificity is unknown.

This CDR3 contains 15 residues. CDR1 and CDR2 from the germline V gene are LGHNA and YSLEER. V shed 3 bases and J shed 3 bases, with 14 bases lying between them. As defined, naive CD8 cells were CD45RO-negative and positively selected for CCR7, with terminally differentiated effector memory CD45RA+ cells excluded. Every subset had its genomic DNA shared out evenly among several immunoSEQ plates. Clones were read by immunoSEQ multiplex PCR, and TCRdb kept only the in-frame ones, dropping some. The table has more than 2 million clones, around 93% seen once. This clonotype was obtained from a man aged 18-30 years in good health. Some clones in this sample may be carry-over from other donors' samples. The chain has TRBV4-3 and TRBJ1-1, with a possible D match to TRBD1 (5 bases). The sample consisted of naive CD8+ T cells from PBMCs. The CDR3 nucleotides are TGCGCCAGCAGCCAGATGGACAATGATTACACTGAAGCTTTCTTT. Its translation is CASSQMDNDYTEAFF.